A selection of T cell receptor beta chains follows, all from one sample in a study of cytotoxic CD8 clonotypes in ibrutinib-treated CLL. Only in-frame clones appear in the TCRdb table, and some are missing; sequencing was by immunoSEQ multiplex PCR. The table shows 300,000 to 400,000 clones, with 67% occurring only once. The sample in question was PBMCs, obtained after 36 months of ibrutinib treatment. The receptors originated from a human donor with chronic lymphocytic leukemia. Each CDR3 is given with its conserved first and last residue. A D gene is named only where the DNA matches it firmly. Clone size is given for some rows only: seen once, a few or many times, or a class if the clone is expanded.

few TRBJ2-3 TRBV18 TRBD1 CASSPLNRGTDTQYF TGTGCCAGCTCACCACTCAACAGGGGAACAGATACGCAGTATTTT
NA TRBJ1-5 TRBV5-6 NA CASSWMGSVNSNQPQHF TGTGCCAGCAGCTGGATGGGGTCGGTGAATAGCAATCAGCCCCAGCATTTT
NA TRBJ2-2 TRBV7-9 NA CASSLGSGELFF TGTGCCAGCAGCTTAGGGAGCGGGGAGCTGTTTTTT
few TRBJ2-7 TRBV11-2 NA CASSPPRATYEQYF TGTGCCAGCAGCCCCCCGCGGGCGACCTACGAGCAGTACTTC
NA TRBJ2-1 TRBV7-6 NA CASSPRTGEQFF TGTGCCAGCAGCCCCAGGACTGGAGAGCAGTTCTTC
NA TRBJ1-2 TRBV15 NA CATRKDSWTSYGYTF TGTGCCACCAGGAAAGACAGCTGGACGTCCTATGGCTACACCTTC
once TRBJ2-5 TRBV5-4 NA CASSLGRDTSFETQYF TGTGCCAGCAGCTTGGGCCGGGACACCAGTTTCGAGACCCAGTACTTC
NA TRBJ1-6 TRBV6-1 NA CASCPRVYNSPLHF TGTGCCAGCTGCCCTCGGGTATATAATTCACCCCTCCACTTT
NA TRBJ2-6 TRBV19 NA CASIGKGLSGANVLTF TGTGCCAGTATAGGTAAAGGTCTTTCTGGGGCCAACGTCCTGACTTTC
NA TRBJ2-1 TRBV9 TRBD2 CASSSPTSGGRYEQFF TGTGCCAGCAGCTCACCTACTAGCGGGGGGCGGTATGAGCAGTTCTTC
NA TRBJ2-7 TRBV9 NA CASSAMSGTSYEQYF TGTGCCAGCAGCGCCATGTCAGGGACATCCTACGAGCAGTACTTC
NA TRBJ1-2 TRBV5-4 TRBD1 CASSRQGTDGYTF TGTGCCAGCAGCCGACAGGGGACGGATGGCTACACCTTC
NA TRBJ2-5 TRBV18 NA CASSLGGVETQYF TGTGCCAGCTCACTGGGGGGCGTCGAGACCCAGTACTTC
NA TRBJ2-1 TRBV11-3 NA CASSNSGGRYNEQFF TGTGCCAGCAGTAATAGCGGAGGAAGGTACAATGAGCAGTTCTTC
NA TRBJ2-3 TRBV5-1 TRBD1 CASSSGQPSTDTQYF TGCGCCAGCAGCTCGGGACAGCCTAGCACAGATACGCAGTATTTT
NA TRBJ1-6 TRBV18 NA CASSPRRGQGIASPLHF TGTGCCAGCTCACCACGTCGTGGGCAGGGTATTGCTTCACCCCTCCACTTT
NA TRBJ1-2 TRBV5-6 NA CASRPGPGSYGYTF TGTGCCAGCAGGCCCGGCCCAGGGTCCTATGGCTACACCTTC
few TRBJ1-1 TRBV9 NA CASSVGDTEAFF TGTGCCAGCAGCGTCGGCGACACTGAAGCTTTCTTT
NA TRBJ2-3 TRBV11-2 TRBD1 CASSSPDRGTDTQYF TGTGCCAGCAGCTCCCCGGACAGGGGCACAGATACGCAGTATTTT
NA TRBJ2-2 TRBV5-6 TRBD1 CASSLWDRNTGELFF TGTGCCAGCAGCTTGTGGGACAGGAACACCGGGGAGCTGTTTTTT
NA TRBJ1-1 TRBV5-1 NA CASSTGRQNTEAFF TGCGCCAGCAGCACTGGACGCCAGAACACTGAAGCTTTCTTT
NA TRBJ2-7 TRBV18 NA CASSPSSTYEQYF TGTGCCAGCTCACCATCGAGTACATACGAGCAGTACTTC
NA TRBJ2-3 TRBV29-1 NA CSVGWGVGTDTQYF TGCAGCGTTGGTTGGGGAGTTGGCACAGATACGCAGTATTTT
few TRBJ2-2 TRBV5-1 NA CASRASRELFF TGCGCCAGCAGAGCGTCTAGGGAGCTGTTTTTT
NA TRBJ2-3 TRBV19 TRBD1 CASSTTRAGTGANTQYF TGTGCCAGTAGTACCACCCGTGCCGGGACAGGGGCTAATACGCAGTATTTT
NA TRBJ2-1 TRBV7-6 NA CASSLGHLNEQFF TGTGCCAGCAGCTTAGGCCATCTCAATGAGCAGTTCTTC
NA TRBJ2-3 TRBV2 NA CASSKGPTDTQYF TGTGCCAGCAGTAAAGGGCCCACAGATACGCAGTATTTT
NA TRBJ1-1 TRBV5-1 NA CASSSRGSDTEAFF TGCGCCAGCAGCTCCCGAGGGTCTGACACTGAAGCTTTCTTT
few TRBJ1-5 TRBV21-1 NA CASSHQGRIINYSNQPQHF TGTGCCAGCAGCCACCAGGGACGGATCATAAACTATAGCAATCAGCCCCAGCATTTT
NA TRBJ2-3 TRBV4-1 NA CASRRGATDTQYF TGCGCCAGCAGAAGAGGGGCAACAGATACGCAGTATTTT
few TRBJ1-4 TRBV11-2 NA CASSPDISTNEKLFF TGTGCCAGCAGCCCGGACATATCAACTAATGAAAAACTGTTTTTT
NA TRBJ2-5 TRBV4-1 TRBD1 CASSQMTGAWETQYF TGCGCCAGCAGCCAAATGACAGGGGCCTGGGAGACCCAGTACTTC
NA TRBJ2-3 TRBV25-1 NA CASSDRAGSGGTDTQYF TGTGCCAGCAGTGATCGGGCGGGAAGTGGAGGCACAGATACGCAGTATTTT
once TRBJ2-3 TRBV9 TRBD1 CASSGWDSFTDTQYF TGTGCCAGCAGCGGTTGGGACAGCTTCACAGATACGCAGTATTTT
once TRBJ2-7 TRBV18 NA CASSPLIAEGYEQYF TGTGCCAGCTCACCACTGATTGCCGAGGGGTACGAGCAGTACTTC
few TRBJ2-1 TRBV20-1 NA CSASPGNEQFF TGCAGTGCTAGCCCGGGGAATGAGCAGTTCTTC
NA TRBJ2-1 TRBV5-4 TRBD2 CASSLGTSGPPDYNEQFF TGTGCCAGCAGCTTGGGGACTAGCGGGCCACCGGACTACAATGAGCAGTTCTTC
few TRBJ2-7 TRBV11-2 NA CASSLQAFYEQYF TGTGCCAGCAGCTTACAGGCGTTCTACGAGCAGTACTTC
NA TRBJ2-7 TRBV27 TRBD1 CASSLKGQGTYEQYF TGTGCCAGCAGTTTAAAGGGACAGGGTACCTACGAGCAGTACTTC
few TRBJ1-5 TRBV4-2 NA CASSQGGASKQPQHF TGTGCCAGCAGCCAAGGTGGAGCGTCCAAGCAGCCCCAGCATTTT
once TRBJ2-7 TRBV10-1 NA CASSEYGVGEQYF TGCGCCAGCAGTGAGTATGGGGTCGGCGAGCAGTACTTC
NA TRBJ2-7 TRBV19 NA CASSRTREQYF TGTGCCAGTAGTAGAACAAGAGAGCAGTACTTC
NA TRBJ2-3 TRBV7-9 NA CASSQGVSPADTQYF TGTGCCAGCAGCCAAGGGGTCTCGCCGGCCGATACGCAGTATTTT
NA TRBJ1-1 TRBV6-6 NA CASSYFGVNTEAFF TGTGCCAGCAGTTACTTCGGGGTGAACACTGAAGCTTTCTTT
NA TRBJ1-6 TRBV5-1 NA CASSLETWRVSPLHF TGCGCCAGCAGCTTGGAGACTTGGAGGGTCTCACCCCTCCACTTT
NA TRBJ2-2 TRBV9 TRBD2 CASSSPSGRASDTGELFF TGTGCCAGCAGCTCCCCCAGCGGGAGGGCCTCGGACACCGGGGAGCTGTTTTTT
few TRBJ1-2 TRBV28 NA CAAWTTNYGYTF TGTGCCGCTTGGACAACGAACTATGGCTACACCTTC
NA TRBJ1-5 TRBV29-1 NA CSVDLGGINQPQHF TGCAGCGTTGATTTAGGGGGAATCAATCAGCCCCAGCATTTT
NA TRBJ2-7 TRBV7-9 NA CASSLAGLVDEQYF TGTGCCAGCAGCTTAGCCGGACTTGTCGACGAGCAGTACTTC
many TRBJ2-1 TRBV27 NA CASSLVLSSYNEQFF TGTGCCAGCAGTTTAGTCCTGAGCTCCTACAATGAGCAGTTCTTC
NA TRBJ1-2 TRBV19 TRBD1 CASSPPGTGFILYGYTF TGTGCCAGTAGTCCTCCCGGGACAGGGTTTATTCTCTATGGCTACACCTTC